Presented here are 26 T cell receptor beta chains from one specimen sequenced in a study of beta chain features in type 1 diabetes. General study results and limits: There was a moderate but significant shortening of TCRB CDR3s in all four CD4+ subsets of Type 1 diabetes patients.

What was sequenced were expressed TCRB transcripts, since all of the isolated RNA had been reverse transcribed. The table came from immunoSEQ multiplex PCR; TCRdb's copy has only in-frame clones and leaves some out. This table holds approximately 730,000 clones, under 15% found once. These receptors have no known antigen. Sequencing was performed on naive CD4+ T cells from blood. These receptors came from a man younger than 35 with type 1 diabetes.

This clone was observed a few times. The chain joins TRBV2 to TRBJ1-2; TRBD1 might be the D (6 bases). Germline assignment: CDR1 SNHLY and CDR2 FYNNEI. Between the trimmed V and J ends, which lost 3 bases and 3 bases, there was a span of 11 bases. The CDR3 totals 14 residues. CDR3 sequence (DNA): TGTGCCAGCAGTGATGGCAGGGGCTACTATGGCTACACCTTC. Its translation: CASSDGRGYYGYTF. Variable domain in full (rest from reference TRBV2 and TRBJ1-2): EPEVTQTPSHQVTQMGQEVILRCVPISNHLYFYWYRQILGQKVEFLVSFYNNEISEKSEIFDDQFSVERPDGSNFTLKIRSTKLEDSAMYFCASSDGRGYYGYTFGSGTRLTVV.

The chain joins TRBV25-1 to TRBJ2-5, with D possibly TRBD2 on 7 matching bases. V was pared by 5 bases and J by 2 bases, with 12 bases between. This CDR3 is 14 amino acids long. Germline loops: CDR1 MGHDK, CDR2 SYGVNS. CDR3 bases: TGTGCCAGCAGTATCGGGGGGCAACAAGAGACCCAGTACTTC. Protein sequence: CASSIGGQQETQYF. The full variable domain, its missing parts supplied by reference TRBV25-1 and TRBJ2-5, is EADIYQTPRYLVIGTGKKITLECSQTMGHDKMYWYQQDPGMELHLIHYSYGVNSTEKGDLSSESTVSRIRTEHFPLTLESARPSHTSQYLCASSIGGQQETQYFGPGTRLLVL.

In DNA, the CDR3 is TGTGCCAGCAGGCCCGGACAGGGGGACGAGCAGTACTTC. This sequence encodes CASRPGQGDEQYF. The chain uses TRBV6-5 and TRBJ2-7; 10 nucleotides line up with TRBD1. This CDR3 is 13 amino acids long. Unmatched junction bases numbered 4, after V lost 6 bases and J lost 5 bases. Germline V CDR1 and CDR2: MNHEY, SVGAGI.

V gene TRBV9 combines with J gene TRBJ2-1; D perhaps matches TRBD2 (6 bases). Trimming took 3 bases from V and 1 from J, leaving 8 bases between them. CDR1 is SGDLS and CDR2 is YYNGEE in the germline V gene. The CDR3 totals 14 residues. In DNA, the CDR3 is TGTGCCAGCAGCGCTGGGACTTCCTACAATGAGCAGTTCTTC. Its protein is CASSAGTSYNEQFF.

J is TRBJ2-5 and V is TRBV6-6; TRBD1 aligns across 10 bases. Germline values: CDR1 MNHNY, CDR2 SVGAGI (reference sequence). Unmatched junction bases numbered 4, after V lost 5 bases and J lost 4 bases. The CDR3 sequence is 14 residues long. The CDR3 reads CASSPGQGRETQYF. The DNA for the CDR3 is TGTGCCAGCAGTCCGGGACAGGGGCGAGAGACCCAGTACTTC.

The gene calls are TRBV6-1 and TRBJ2-5; D may be TRBD1 (6 bases). Germline V gene sequence: CDR1 MNHNS, CDR2 SASEGT. The CDR3 is made up of 11 amino acids. Trimming removed 11 bases from V and 5 bases from J, with 12 bases in between. The chain's CDR3 is CAGGLSETQYF. CDR3 bases: TGTGCCGGGGGCTTGTCGGAGACCCAGTACTTC.

As for this clone: Different DNA sequences within this sample yield the same CDR3. The chain couples TRBV25-1 to TRBJ1-5, with D perhaps TRBD1 (6 bases). The CDR3 is made up of 15 amino acids. Trimming took off 1 base at V and 3 bases at J, with 10 bases between the two ends. Germline assignment: CDR1 MGHDK and CDR2 SYGVNS. The CDR3 spells CASSELGGDNQPQHF. The CDR3 coding sequence is TGTGCCAGCAGTGAATTAGGGGGGGACAATCAGCCCCAGCATTTT.

This clone appeared a few times. This chain uses TRBV29-1 with TRBJ1-2; TRBD1 matches at 7 bases. Germline-derived CDR1 and CDR2 are SQVTM and ANQGSEA. With 7 bases clipped from V and 4 bases from J, the junction kept 6 bases outside the gene matches. The CDR3 is 12 amino acids. For the CDR3, the DNA is TGCAGCGCCAGACAGGGTAGCTATGGCTACACCTTC. This encodes CSARQGSYGYTF.

This chain uses TRBV7-7 with TRBJ2-2; D unresolved. CDR3 length: 14 residues. The V and J ends lost 5 bases and 4 bases respectively, with 11 bases between them. Germline V gene lookup returns CDR1 SSHAT and CDR2 FNYEAQ (reference sequence). CDR3 sequence (DNA): TGTGCCAGCAGCGCCCAAGGAGCCACCGGGGAGCTGTTTTTT. Its protein is CASSAQGATGELFF.

The chain combines TRBV27 with TRBJ1-4, with D possibly TRBD1 on 5 matching bases. This CDR3 spans 15 amino acids. The V and J ends lost 2 bases and 4 bases respectively, with 11 bases between them. Germline values: CDR1 MNHEY, CDR2 SMNVEV (reference sequence). CDR3 sequence (DNA): TGTGCCAGCAGTTTAGGAGACAGACTTAATGAAAAACTGTTTTTT. It yields the protein CASSLGDRLNEKLFF. The full variable domain, with the rest looked up from reference TRBV27 and TRBJ1-4, is EAQVTQNPRYLITVTGKKLTVTCSQNMNHEYMSWYRQDPGLGLRQIYYSMNVEVTDKGDVPEGYKVSRKEKRNFPLILESPSPNQTSLYFCASSLGDRLNEKLFFGSGTQLSVL.

V is TRBV7-6 and J is TRBJ1-6; 8 bases are shared with TRBD1. There are 16 residues in the CDR3. Trimming cost V 1 base and J 9 bases; bases outside gene matches: 8. Germline CDR1 and CDR2: SGHVS and FNYEAQ. CDR3 amino acids: CASSLEGRGPGSPLHF. CDR3 DNA: TGTGCCAGCAGCTTAGAGGGCAGGGGGCCTGGTTCACCCCTCCACTTT.

The chain carries TRBV4-1 and TRBJ2-3; perhaps TRBD1 as D (6 bases). V was cut by 0 bases and J by 2 bases, with 12 bases left in between. The CDR3 consists of 16 residues. CDR1 and CDR2 from the germline V gene are MGHRA and YSYEKL. CDR3 residues: CASSQDWGLITDTQYF. CDR3 nucleotides: TGCGCCAGCAGCCAAGACTGGGGGCTCATCACAGATACGCAGTATTTT.

The chain joins TRBV28 to TRBJ2-6; no definite D call. This CDR3 contains 15 residues. Germline V gives CDR1 MDHEN, CDR2 SYDVKM. V lost 9 bases, J lost 0 bases, and 12 bases lay in between. CDR3: CASNIGNSGANVLTF. The CDR3, as DNA: TGTGCCAGTAACATAGGCAACTCTGGGGCCAACGTCCTGACTTTC.

The chain recombines TRBV10-3 with TRBJ2-7; D is perhaps TRBD1 or TRBD2 (6 bases each). Per germline, CDR1 ENHRY and CDR2 SYGVKD. The CDR3 is made up of 12 amino acids. V gave up 3 bases and J gave up 6 bases, with 9 bases separating them. The CDR3 sequence is CAISEGGSEQYF. The DNA for the CDR3 is TGTGCCATCAGTGAAGGGGGGAGCGAGCAGTACTTC.

This clone has just a few counts. DNA of the CDR3: TGTGCCAGCAGATTCGGATCGCTTAACACTGAAGCTTTCTTT. Translating gives CASRFGSLNTEAFF. The chain recombines TRBV6-1 with TRBJ1-1; no reliable D call. CDR1 is MNHNS and CDR2 is SASEGT in the germline V gene. CDR3 length: 14 residues. V gave up 6 bases and J gave up 2 bases, with 13 bases separating them.

The chain combines TRBV21-1 with TRBJ2-3; the D call in the table, TRBD2, was not verified against the DNA. TRBV21-1 constitutes a pseudogene. This CDR3 is built from 16 residues. The CDR3 protein is CASSPKERGSTDTQYF. The CDR3 region has the DNA TGTGCCAGCAGCCCAAAAGAGCGGGGGAGCACAGATACGCAGTATTTT.

A few counts support this clone. The J gene is TRBJ1-3, the V gene TRBV28, with 8 bases aligning to TRBD1. Unmatched junction bases numbered 17, after V lost 10 bases and J lost 3 bases. The germline CDR1 and CDR2 sequences are MDHEN and SYDVKM. CDR3 length equals 17 residues. The CDR3: CATTGAGQATIGNTIYF. The CDR3 DNA reads TGTGCCACCACCGGAGCGGGACAGGCAACAATTGGAAACACCATATATTTT.

This clone was picked up a small number of times. The chain has TRBV7-3 and TRBJ2-5, with 9 bases identical to TRBD1. CDR1 SGHTA and CDR2 FQGTGA come from the germline V gene. CDR3 length equals 15 residues. Trimming cost V 1 base and J 5 bases; bases outside gene matches: 5. The CDR3 protein is CASSLRDRVGETQYF. The CDR3 nucleotides are TGTGCCAGCAGCTTAAGGGACAGGGTAGGCGAGACCCAGTACTTC.

V and J are TRBV9 and TRBJ1-6, with TRBD1 identical over 7 bases. V was pared by 4 bases and J by 13 bases, with 14 bases of the junction left unmatched. The CDR3 is 15 residues long. Per germline, CDR1 SGDLS and CDR2 YYNGEE. CDR3 residues: CASSITRDSTTPLHF. The DNA of the CDR3 is TGTGCCAGCAGCATTACCCGGGACAGTACGACCCCCCTCCACTTT. The whole variable domain, filled in from reference TRBV9 and TRBJ1-6, reads DSGVTQTPKHLITATGQRVTLRCSPRSGDLSVYWYQQSLDQGLQFLIQYYNGEERAKGNILERFSAQQFPDLHSELNLSSLELGDSALYFCASSITRDSTTPLHFGNGTRLTVT.

The V gene is TRBV15, the J gene TRBJ1-1; a possible D gene is TRBD1 (6 bases). V lost 5 bases to trimming and J lost 1 base, with 8 bases between them. The germline gives CDR1 LNHNV, CDR2 YYDKDF (reference sequence). The length of the CDR3 is 13 residues. The CDR3 sequence: CATSWTENTEAFF. CDR3 nucleotide sequence: TGTGCCACCAGCTGGACAGAGAACACTGAAGCTTTCTTT.

The V and J genes are TRBV14 and TRBJ2-7; D ambiguous. Germline lookup yields CDR1 SGHDN and CDR2 FVKESK. Trimming left V 2 bases short and J 0 bases short, with 8 bases between. The CDR3 is made up of 14 amino acids. CDR3 DNA sequence: TGTGCCAGCAGCCAATGGTACAGCTCCTACGAGCAGTACTTC. Residues: CASSQWYSSYEQYF.

This clone was detected a few times. This chain uses TRBV30 with TRBJ1-1; D is unclear. This CDR3 region has 12 residues. Germline V gives CDR1 GTSNPN, CDR2 SVGIG (reference sequence). The V and J ends lost 2 bases and 8 bases respectively, with 12 bases between them. The CDR3 is CAWSSKGLEAFF. As DNA, the CDR3 is TGTGCCTGGAGTTCAAAAGGGCTAGAAGCTTTCTTT.

The J gene is TRBJ2-7, the V gene TRBV18; D perhaps matches TRBD1 (6 bases). Germline values: CDR1 KGHSH, CDR2 LQKENI. Trimming shortened V by 1 base and J by 3 bases, and 13 bases separated the two germline ends. This CDR3 spans 15 amino acids. CDR3 amino acids: CASSPRQAPLYEQYF. The CDR3 DNA follows: TGTGCCAGCTCACCACGACAGGCCCCTCTCTACGAGCAGTACTTC.

To note about this clone: Other DNA sequences from this sample encode an identical CDR3 as well. CDR3 in DNA: TGTGCCTGGAGTGCGGGAAGCAATCAGCCCCAGCATTTT. The encoded protein is CAWSAGSNQPQHF. V usage is TRBV30 and J usage is TRBJ1-5; D is uncertain. The CDR3 covers 13 residues. Trimming pared 1 base from V and 1 base from J, leaving 5 bases between. The germline V gene has CDR1 GTSNPN and CDR2 SVGIG (reference sequence).

V gene TRBV7-2 combines with J gene TRBJ2-2, with D unresolved. Germline CDR1 and CDR2: SGHTA and FQGNSA. The CDR3 consists of 14 residues. Trimming removed 1 base at V and 7 bases at J, with 10 bases between. The CDR3 reads CASSLVSENGELFF. The DNA for the CDR3 is TGTGCCAGCAGCTTAGTTTCGGAAAACGGGGAGCTGTTTTTT. Together with reference TRBV7-2 and TRBJ2-2, the CDR3 gives the full variable domain: GAGVSQSPSNKVTEKGKDVELRCDPISGHTALYWYRQSLGQGLEFLIYFQGNSAPDKSGLPSDRFSAERTGGSVSTLTIQRTQQEDSAVYLCASSLVSENGELFFGEGSRLTVL.

This clone came up a few times. The chain recombines TRBV9 with TRBJ2-6; tentative D call: TRBD1 (6 bases). V shed 0 bases and J shed 1 base, with 14 bases lying between them. Per germline, CDR1 SGDLS and CDR2 YYNGEE. The CDR3 runs 18 residues. CDR3 loop: CASSVAGTPDSGANVLTF. The CDR3 nucleotides read TGTGCCAGCAGCGTAGCTGGGACACCGGATTCTGGGGCCAACGTCCTGACTTTC.